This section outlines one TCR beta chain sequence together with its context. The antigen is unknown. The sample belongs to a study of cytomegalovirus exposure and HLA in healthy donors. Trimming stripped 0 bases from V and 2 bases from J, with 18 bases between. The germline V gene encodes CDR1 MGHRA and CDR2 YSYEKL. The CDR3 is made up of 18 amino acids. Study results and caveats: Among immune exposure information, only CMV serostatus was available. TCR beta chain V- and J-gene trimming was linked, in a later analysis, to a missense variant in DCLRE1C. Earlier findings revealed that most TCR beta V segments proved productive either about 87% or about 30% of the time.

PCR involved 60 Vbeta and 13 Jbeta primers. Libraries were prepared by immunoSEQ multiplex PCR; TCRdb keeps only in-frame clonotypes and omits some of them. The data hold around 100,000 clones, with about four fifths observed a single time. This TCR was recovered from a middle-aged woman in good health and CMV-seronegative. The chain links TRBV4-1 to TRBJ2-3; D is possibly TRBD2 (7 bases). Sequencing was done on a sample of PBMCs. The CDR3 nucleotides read TGCGCCAGCAGCCAAGATTCCGCGGAGGGGGGGACCACAGATACGCAGTATTTT. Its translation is CASSQDSAEGGTTDTQYF.